Shown below are 23 T cell receptor beta chains from a single sample sequenced in a study of brain T cells in children with intractable seizures. Time point specified: blood from clinic visit 5 months post-surgery; TSC patient then seizure free. Produced via immunoSEQ multiplex PCR; TCRdb's table is partial and in-frame only. The repertoire holds hundreds of thousands of clones, with over 90% as singletons. Sequencing was performed on peripheral blood, taken 4 to 6 months after surgery. The receptors derive from a boy less than two years old with tuberous sclerosis and intractable seizures.

The gene calls are TRBV29-1 and TRBJ2-7; 9 nucleotides line up with TRBD1. The germline V gene encodes CDR1 SQVTM and CDR2 ANQGSEA. V dropped 2 bases and J dropped 2; count of bases not matched to a gene: 7. The length of the CDR3 is 15 residues. CDR3 loop: CSVERGQGSTYEQYF. The CDR3, as DNA: TGCAGCGTTGAAAGGGGACAGGGCTCCACCTACGAGCAGTACTTC.

The chain links TRBV12-3 or TRBV12-4 to TRBJ2-7; no reliable D call. The CDR3 has 12 amino acids. Trimming shortened V by 5 bases and J by 3 bases, and 8 bases separated the two germline ends. CDR3: CASSPTSYEQYF. The CDR3 DNA reads TGTGCCAGCAGTCCGACAAGCTACGAGCAGTACTTC.

J is TRBJ2-5 and V is TRBV11-2, with unresolved D. The CDR3 covers 15 residues. Germline CDR1 SGHAT, CDR2 FQNNGV. V was shortened by 1 base and J by 5 bases, with 14 bases between the two germline ends. CDR3 sequence: CASSLGVSPRETQYF. DNA of the CDR3: TGTGCCAGCAGCTTAGGGGTCTCCCCGCGGGAGACCCAGTACTTC.

The chain joins TRBV13 to TRBJ2-7; D unresolved. The CDR3 has 13 amino acids. Trimming left V 1 base short and J 5 bases short, with 9 bases between. Germline V gives CDR1 PRHDT, CDR2 FYEKMQ (reference sequence). CDR3 DNA: TGTGCCAGCAGCTTAGCCGGCCAGGACGAGCAGTACTTC. The encoded protein is CASSLAGQDEQYF.

The chain links TRBV5-1 to TRBJ2-2; 10 bases are shared with TRBD2. Unmatched junction bases numbered 11, after V lost 1 base and J lost 8 bases. The length of the CDR3 is 17 residues. The germline V gene encodes CDR1 SGHRS and CDR2 YFSETQ. DNA for the CDR3: TGCGCCAGCAGCTTGAGGCTAGCGGGAGACCCAGGAGGGGAGCTGTTTTTT. This codes for CASSLRLAGDPGGELFF.

The V and J genes are TRBV5-4 and TRBJ2-6; possible D gene TRBD2, 5 bases. Germline values: CDR1 SGHNT, CDR2 YYREEE (reference sequence). The V and J ends lost 4 bases and 1 base respectively, with 9 bases between them. CDR3 length equals 15 residues. The CDR3 nucleotides read TGTGCCAGCAGCCCGCCGGGGTCTGGGGCCAACGTCCTGACTTTC. Its protein is CASSPPGSGANVLTF.

The CDR3 DNA sequence: TGTGCCAGCAGCTTAGATGCAGGGGGATACAATGAGCAGTTCTTC. It translates to CASSLDAGGYNEQFF. The chain employs TRBV7-6 and TRBJ2-1; TRBD1 matches at 7 bases. Losses at the gene ends were 1 base for V and 4 bases for J; bases not matched to a gene: 4. CDR3 length: 15 residues. Looked up from germline, CDR1 is SGHVS and CDR2 is FNYEAQ.

In this sample, this clone turned up once. V is TRBV30 and J is TRBJ1-1; D gene unclear. V was pared by 3 bases and J by 4 bases, with 12 bases between. The CDR3 has 13 residues. CDR1 and CDR2 from the germline V gene are GTSNPN and SVGIG (reference sequence). CDR3 amino acids: CAWSAGGLTEAFF. The DNA for the CDR3 is TGTGCCTGGAGCGCCGGCGGACTCACTGAAGCTTTCTTT.

The V call is TRBV7-2, the J call TRBJ1-5; the D gene is possibly TRBD1 (5 bases). The CDR3 runs to 16 residues. Germline CDR1 SGHTA, CDR2 FQGNSA. The V and J ends lost 1 base and 7 bases respectively, with 17 bases between them. The CDR3 loop reads CASSLEVQAWSQPQHF. CDR3 in DNA: TGTGCCAGCAGCTTAGAGGTACAGGCTTGGAGCCAGCCCCAGCATTTT.

This chain uses TRBV19 with TRBJ2-6; D is perhaps TRBD1 (6 bases). V was pared by 5 bases and J by 2 bases, with 16 bases between. CDR3 length: 17 amino acids. Germline lookup yields CDR1 LNHDA and CDR2 SQIVND (reference sequence). The CDR3 DNA follows: TGTGCCAGTAGTGCAGGGGTTTCGTCCGCTGGGGCCAACGTCCTGACTTTC. Its protein product is CASSAGVSSAGANVLTF.

The CDR3 DNA sequence: TGCGCCAGCAGCTTGGTGCTAGATAGCCGTTATGGCTACACCTTC. As protein: CASSLVLDSRYGYTF. The rearrangement uses TRBV5-1 and TRBJ1-2; unclear D gene. Germline V lookup: CDR1 SGHRS, CDR2 YFSETQ. CDR3 length equals 15 residues. With 0 bases removed from V and 5 bases from J, the gap between germline ends came to 14 bases.

The chain carries TRBV7-9 and TRBJ1-5, with TRBD1 as a possible D gene (6 bases). Germline V gene sequence: CDR1 SEHNR, CDR2 FQNEAQ (reference sequence). CDR3 length equals 14 residues. V was pared by 4 bases and J by 5 bases, with 12 bases between. The CDR3 DNA is TGTGCCAGCAGCTCGACAGGCCTGGATCAGCCCCAGCATTTT. Translation: CASSSTGLDQPQHF.

This sequence joins TRBV19 and TRBJ2-7; TRBD2 agrees at 8 bases. The V gene end was trimmed by 8 bases and the J gene end by 6 bases; junction bases not matched to a gene: 15. The germline gives CDR1 LNHDA, CDR2 SQIVND (reference sequence). This CDR3 region has 15 residues. The CDR3 region has the DNA TGTGCCAGTTCGAACACAAGGACTAGCCTTTTCGAGCAGTACTTC. Translating gives CASSNTRTSLFEQYF.

This sequence joins TRBV27 and TRBJ2-1; D is uncertain. CDR3 length: 13 amino acids. CDR1 is MNHEY, CDR2 SMNVEV, per germline (reference sequence). The germline V and J ends were trimmed by 6 bases and 6 bases, with 12 bases remaining between them. CDR3 coding DNA: TGTGCCAGCAGGGGGATTAGGGTCAATGAGCAGTTCTTC. Its translation is CASRGIRVNEQFF.

The chain couples TRBV5-6 to TRBJ1-2; D is ambiguous. With 1 base removed from V and 1 base from J, the gap between germline ends came to 11 bases. Germline values: CDR1 SGHDT, CDR2 YYEEEE. This CDR3 contains 15 residues. CDR3: CASSLKRVINYGYTF. The CDR3 nucleotides read TGTGCCAGCAGCTTGAAGCGGGTAATTAACTATGGCTACACCTTC.

The chain recombines TRBV9 with TRBJ2-2, with D possibly matching TRBD2 (6 bases). Germline V gene lookup returns CDR1 SGDLS and CDR2 YYNGEE. Trimming stripped 4 bases from V and 1 base from J, with 14 bases between. The CDR3 has 16 residues. As DNA, the CDR3 is TGTGCCAGCAGCCCCCTTTCGCGGGAGAACACCGGGGAGCTGTTTTTT. Amino acid sequence: CASSPLSRENTGELFF. Filled out from reference TRBV9 and TRBJ2-2, the complete variable domain reads DSGVTQTPKHLITATGQRVTLRCSPRSGDLSVYWYQQSLDQGLQFLIQYYNGEERAKGNILERFSAQQFPDLHSELNLSSLELGDSALYFCASSPLSRENTGELFFGEGSRLTVL.

The rearrangement links TRBV11-3 to TRBJ1-3; D may be TRBD1 (5 bases). V dropped 5 bases and J dropped 0 bases, with 11 bases sitting between them. CDR3 size: 15 residues. Germline assignment: CDR1 SGHNT and CDR2 YENEEA. Here the CDR3 reads CASSRDSSSGNTIYF. CDR3 nucleotides: TGTGCCAGCAGCCGGGACTCCTCCTCTGGAAACACCATATATTTT.

The chain has TRBV10-1 and TRBJ1-1; 7 positions match TRBD1. The CDR3 has 15 amino acids. With V trimmed by 2 bases and J by 2 bases, 5 bases remained unmatched. Germline CDR1 and CDR2: WNHNN and SYGVQD (reference sequence). This CDR3 is CASSEERTGNTEAFF. CDR3 in DNA: TGCGCCAGCAGTGAGGAGAGGACAGGAAACACTGAAGCTTTCTTT.

The rearrangement uses TRBV7-6 and TRBJ2-3; 7 nucleotides match TRBD1. Germline lookup yields CDR1 SGHVS and CDR2 FNYEAQ. The CDR3 runs 13 residues. V lost 4 bases to trimming and J lost 5 bases; unmatched junction nucleotides: 3. The CDR3: CASSSYRGDTQYF. The CDR3 DNA reads as TGTGCCAGCAGCTCCTACAGGGGAGATACGCAGTATTTT.

The rearrangement uses TRBV5-1 and TRBJ2-5, with 11 nucleotides matching TRBD2. Per germline, CDR1 SGHRS and CDR2 YFSETQ. The CDR3 has 16 amino acids. V shed 4 bases and J 1 base; nucleotides not matched to a gene: 6. CDR3 in amino acids: CASSPLAGGPQETQYF. The CDR3, as DNA: TGCGCCAGCAGCCCGCTAGCGGGGGGCCCCCAAGAGACCCAGTACTTC.

J is TRBJ1-4 and V is TRBV2, with D perhaps matching TRBD1 (5 bases). The ends were cut back, 3 bases at V and 11 bases at J, with 13 bases in the middle. The CDR3 covers 13 residues. Germline V gene lookup returns CDR1 SNHLY and CDR2 FYNNEI. The CDR3 loop is CASSEGRARKLFF. CDR3 in DNA: TGTGCCAGCAGTGAGGGACGAGCCCGGAAACTGTTTTTT. Combining the CDR3 with reference TRBV2 and TRBJ1-4 gives the whole variable domain EPEVTQTPSHQVTQMGQEVILRCVPISNHLYFYWYRQILGQKVEFLVSFYNNEISEKSEIFDDQFSVERPDGSNFTLKIRSTKLEDSAMYFCASSEGRARKLFFGSGTQLSVL.

The CDR3 sequence: CASSPRGGLAGDEQFF. CDR3 bases: TGTGCCAGCAGCCCTAGGGGTGGACTAGCGGGAGATGAGCAGTTCTTC. The V and J genes are TRBV11-2 and TRBJ2-1, with TRBD2 matching over 13 bases. The V and J ends lost 5 bases and 8 bases, in that order; junction bases with no gene match: 9. The CDR3 is 16 amino acids. The V gene's germline CDR1 is SGHAT and CDR2 FQNNGV.

This chain uses TRBV7-9 with TRBJ2-2; possibly TRBD2 for D (5 bases). The CDR3 covers 16 residues. V was cut by 1 base and J by 0 bases, with 9 bases left in between. Per the germline V gene, CDR1 is SEHNR and CDR2 is FQNEAQ (reference sequence). DNA of the CDR3: TGTGCCAGCAGCTTAGTTGGAGGCGCGAACACCGGGGAGCTGTTTTTT. Its translation: CASSLVGGANTGELFF. Supplemented by reference TRBV7-9 and TRBJ2-2, the full variable domain reads DTGVSQNPRHKITKRGQNVTFRCDPISEHNRLYWYRQTLGQGPEFLTYFQNEAQLEKSRLLSDRFSAERPKGSFSTLEIQRTEQGDSAMYLCASSLVGGANTGELFFGEGSRLTVL.